The T cell receptor beta chain described here comes from a study of T cell responses to AZD1222 COVID-19 vaccine. The overall study: Timing groups of about 4 and about 12 weeks for second doses were pooled. Findings and caveats of the study: White British donors predominated, females outnumbered males, and clonal diversity was possibly underestimated. Vaccination with two AZD1222 doses was followed by a rise in Spike-specific TCR breadth and depth. Unmutated variant regions are reportedly the target of nearly half of TCRs that are spike-specific.

The CDR3 spans 14 residues. V lost 5 bases, J lost 6 bases, and 7 bases stayed unmatched. Per the germline V gene, CDR1 is LNHDA and CDR2 is SQIVND (reference sequence). Of note for this clone: The antigen remains unidentified.

Clones were read by immunoSEQ multiplex PCR, and TCRdb kept only the in-frame ones, dropping some. In the table there are fewer than 200,000 clones, about 92% of which are singletons. The specimen was peripheral blood, collected on day 0 of AZD1222 vaccination. The chain joins TRBV19 to TRBJ1-5, with 7 bases lining up with TRBD1. The clonotype comes from an adult in good health. This CDR3 is CASSDREQIQPQHF. The CDR3 nucleotides read TGTGCCAGTAGTGACAGGGAACAAATTCAGCCCCAGCATTTT.